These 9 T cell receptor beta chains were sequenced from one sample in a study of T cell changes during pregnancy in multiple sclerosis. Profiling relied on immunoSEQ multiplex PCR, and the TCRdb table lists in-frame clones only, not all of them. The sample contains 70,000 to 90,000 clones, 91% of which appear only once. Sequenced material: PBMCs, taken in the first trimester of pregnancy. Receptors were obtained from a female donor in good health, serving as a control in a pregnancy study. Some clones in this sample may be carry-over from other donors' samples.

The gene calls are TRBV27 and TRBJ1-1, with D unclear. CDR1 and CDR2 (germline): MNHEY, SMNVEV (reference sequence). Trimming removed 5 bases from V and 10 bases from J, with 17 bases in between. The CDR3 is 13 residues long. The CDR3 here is CASSPEAGGRAFF. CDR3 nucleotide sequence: TGTGCCAGCAGTCCGGAGGCCGGTGGGCGAGCTTTCTTT.

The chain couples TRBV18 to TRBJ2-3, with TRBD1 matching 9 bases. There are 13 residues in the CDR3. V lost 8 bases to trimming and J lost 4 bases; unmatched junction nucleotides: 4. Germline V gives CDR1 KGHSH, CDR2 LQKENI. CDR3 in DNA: TGTGCCAGCGAAGACAGGGGGTCAGATACGCAGTATTTT. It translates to CASEDRGSDTQYF.

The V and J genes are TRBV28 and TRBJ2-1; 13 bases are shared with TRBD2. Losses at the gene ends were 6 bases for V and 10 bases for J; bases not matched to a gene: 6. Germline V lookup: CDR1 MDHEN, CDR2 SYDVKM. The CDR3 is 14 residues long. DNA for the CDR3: TGTGCCAGCAGGGGACTAGCGGGGTTTATAGAGCAGTTCTTC. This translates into CASRGLAGFIEQFF.

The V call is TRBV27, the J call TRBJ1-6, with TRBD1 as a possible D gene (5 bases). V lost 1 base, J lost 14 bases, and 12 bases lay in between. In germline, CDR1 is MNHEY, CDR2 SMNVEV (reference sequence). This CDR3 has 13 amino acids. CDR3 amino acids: CASSLLDRITLHF. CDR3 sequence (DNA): TGTGCCAGCAGTTTATTAGACAGAATAACCCTCCACTTT.

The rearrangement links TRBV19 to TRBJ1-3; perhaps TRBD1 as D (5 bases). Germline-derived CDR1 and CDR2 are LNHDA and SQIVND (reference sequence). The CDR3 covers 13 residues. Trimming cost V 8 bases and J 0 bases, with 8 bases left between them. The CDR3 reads CASSDSSGNTIYF. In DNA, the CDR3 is TGTGCCAGTTCAGACAGCTCTGGAAACACCATATATTTT. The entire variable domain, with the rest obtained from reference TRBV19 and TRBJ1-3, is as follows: DGGITQSPKYLFRKEGQNVTLSCEQNLNHDAMYWYRQDPGQGLRLIYYSQIVNDFQKGDIAEGYSVSREKKESFPLTVTSAQKNPTAFYLCASSDSSGNTIYFGEGSWLTVV.

The chain's CDR3 is CASRQGATGANVLTF. The CDR3 bases are TGTGCCAGCAGACAGGGGGCGACCGGGGCCAACGTCCTGACTTTC. The rearrangement links TRBV28 to TRBJ2-6, with 9 bases identical to TRBD1. This CDR3 has 15 residues. Germline V gives CDR1 MDHEN, CDR2 SYDVKM. The V segment lost 6 bases and the J segment 4 bases; nucleotides outside the gene matches: 4.

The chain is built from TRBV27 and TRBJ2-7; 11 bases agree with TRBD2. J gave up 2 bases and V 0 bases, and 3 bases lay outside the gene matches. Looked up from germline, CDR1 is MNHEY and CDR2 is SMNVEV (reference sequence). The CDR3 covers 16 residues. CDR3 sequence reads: CASSLSASGRTYEQYF. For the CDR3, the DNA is TGTGCCAGCAGTTTATCGGCTAGCGGGAGGACCTACGAGCAGTACTTC.

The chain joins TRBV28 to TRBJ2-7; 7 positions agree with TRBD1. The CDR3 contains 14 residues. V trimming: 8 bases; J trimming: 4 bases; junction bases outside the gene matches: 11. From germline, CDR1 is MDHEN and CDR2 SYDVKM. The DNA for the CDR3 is TGTGCCAGCTCGTCACCGGGACAGATTTACGAGCAGTACTTC. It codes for CASSSPGQIYEQYF.

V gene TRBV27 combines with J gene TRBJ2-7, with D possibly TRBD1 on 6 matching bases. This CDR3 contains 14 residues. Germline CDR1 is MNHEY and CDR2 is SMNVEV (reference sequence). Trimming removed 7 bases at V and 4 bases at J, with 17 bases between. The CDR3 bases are TGTGCCAGCAAAGGCCAGGGGCTACTTTACGAGCAGTACTTC. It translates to CASKGQGLLYEQYF.